This T cell receptor beta chain came from a study of control samples from healthy donors and cancer patients. Per germline, CDR1 SNHLY and CDR2 FYNNEI. The CDR3 has 13 residues. Between the trimmed V and J ends, which lost 7 bases and 5 bases, there was a span of 15 bases. The method was immunoSEQ multiplex PCR; TCRdb's version includes in-frame clones alone and lacks a portion of them. The repertoire has about 130,000 clones, 80% to 95% of them found once; the top ten carry 4.5% to 7%. The chain carries TRBV2 and TRBJ2-7, with a possible D match to TRBD1 (5 bases). The sample comprised blood. This TCR came from a man younger than 35 in good health. The chain's CDR3 is CASKEQAPNEQYF. The CDR3, as DNA: TGTGCCAGCAAGGAACAGGCCCCTAACGAGCAGTACTTC.